A single TCR beta chain is shown here with its context. Its antigen specificity is not known. Per-nucleotide qualities are absent, and no much larger clonotype sits a single base away. This specimen's time point label, per the study, means: neoterminal ileum biopsy at postoperative endoscopy, about 6 months after surgery. Adults with ileal or ileocolonic Crohn's disease for whom ileocolonic resection was indicated were considered eligible. Whole ileal mucosal biopsies were stored frozen at -80°C before DNA extraction. A TRizol-based method was used to extract genomic DNA from the frozen whole biopsies, and the DNA was quantified with a NanoDrop 2000 spectrophotometer. The trim is 0 bases for V and 8 bases for J, with a gap of 14 bases between the germline ends. The CDR3 runs 14 residues from the cysteine to the phenylalanine. Only the CDR3 DNA stays, 42 bases, in frame from base 1. CDR1 and CDR2 (SGDLS, YYNGEE) derive from the germline V gene.

These data are taken from a study of T cell repertoires in ileal Crohn's disease (dated by TCRdb to the late 2010s). For the wider study: Median disease duration was roughly 8 years, and about 40% of patients were identified as active smokers at the time of surgery. A total of approximately 170 mucosal samples from some 50 patients were sequenced, collected from several sites on the surgical specimen as well as at postoperative endoscopy. M6 samples were neoterminal ileum biopsies taken at postoperative colonoscopy. The study was conducted in parallel with a multicentre cohort that was designed to identify predictors of early endoscopic recurrence following ileocolonic resection. All patients had surgery for a complication: stricturing disease in about 60% and penetrating disease in roughly 39%. Endoscopic postoperative recurrence was defined as a Rutgeerts score above i0. Postoperative therapy was given to about half of the patients, with thiopurines administered to ten to eleven patients and anti-TNF agents administered to about 20 patients. TCR repertoire analysis was performed in a few dozen Crohn's disease patients drawn from a prospective multicentre cohort. General findings and caveats noted by the study authors: A significantly higher proportion of clonal expansions was observed in active smokers at surgery than in non-smokers (25.9% vs 17.9%, p=0.02). Mucosal CD4 and CD8 T cells were sorted and sequenced only in a subgroup of patients, the size of which was not stated. Sorted CD8 T cells carried more high-frequency clones than CD4 T cells, suggesting mucosal expansions were mainly CD8. Endoscopic recurrence was found to be associated with higher high-frequency clone percentages at surgery, and recurrence was observed in all patients with clonality above 26.8% (18/57). Postoperative endoscopy timing varied within the first year after surgery, with a median delay of approximately 6.3 months.

For commercial TCRB immunosequencing, about 500 nanograms of biopsy DNA were submitted for each sample. Adaptive Biotechnology amplified CDR3 regions from genomic DNA with a two-step multiplex PCR that controlled for amplification bias. The first PCR used primers for every V and J gene segment; the second PCR added barcodes and Illumina adapters. An Illumina instrument was used to sequence the CDR3 libraries. On the authors' methods: The analysis used both the pipelines supplied by the vendor and custom analysis of the raw data in R/Bioconductor with R version 3.3.0. Clonality, which ranges from 0 to 1, was calculated as the inverse of the normalised Shannon entropy across all productive clones. High-frequency clones were defined as the repertoire share of the top 100 clones, retaining only clones passing a 95% confidence test. The Simpson index measured repertoire diversity, and the Morisita-Horn index measured overlap between samples. TCRdb carries this immuneACCESS record with in-frame sequences only. Its versions omit some clonotypes, under half of them owing to an unresolved V gene in the studies checked, with the rest unexplained. D and trimming come from the DNA, and the V and J calls and clone size come from that table. For this sample there are more than 60,000 clones; approximately 88% appear just once. The ten largest make up roughly 2% of the sample.

The clonotype originates from an adult with Crohn's disease. Sequenced: ileal tissue. This chain is built from TRBV9 and TRBJ1-1; tentative D gene TRBD1, with 6 bases matching. Read as DNA, the sequence is TGTGCCAGCAGCGTAGATCAGGGGCCGACAGAAGCTTTCTTT. Its coded protein is CASSVDQGPTEAFF.